The rows below give T cell receptor beta chains drawn from one sample of a study of T cell responses to AZD1222 COVID-19 vaccine. Data came from immunoSEQ multiplex PCR; TCRdb stores just in-frame clones and leaves some out. This sample has more than 110,000 clones, with over 90% found just once. The sequenced sample was peripheral blood, obtained on day 0 of AZD1222 vaccination. These receptors all come from an adult in good health. Both conserved end residues are trimmed from each CDR3. D genes are given only for firm matches. A clone size is listed for some rows: how often the clone was seen (once, few, many), or a class if it is expanded.

clone size: few; V gene: TRBV5-1; D gene: TRBD2; J gene: TRBJ2-7; CDR3 protein: ASSMGLAGTYEQY
clone size: -; V gene: TRBV30; D gene: TRBD1; J gene: TRBJ1-5; CDR3 protein: AWSGDRVNQPQH
clone size: -; V gene: TRBV2; D gene: TRBD2; J gene: TRBJ2-1; CDR3 protein: ASSADAGGGNEQF
clone size: -; V gene: TRBV9; D gene: -; J gene: TRBJ2-7; CDR3 protein: ASSAGRNRIYEQY
clone size: -; V gene: TRBV7-8; D gene: TRBD1; J gene: TRBJ1-4; CDR3 protein: ASSHGTGIWTTNEKLF
clone size: -; V gene: TRBV14; D gene: -; J gene: TRBJ2-7; CDR3 protein: ASRNNWEYEQY
clone size: -; V gene: TRBV28; D gene: -; J gene: TRBJ1-2; CDR3 protein: ASNFLRGGNYGYT
clone size: -; V gene: TRBV18; D gene: TRBD1; J gene: TRBJ2-7; CDR3 protein: ASSPSGQASYEQY
clone size: -; V gene: TRBV30; D gene: -; J gene: TRBJ1-4; CDR3 protein: AWSVRVGGFNEKLF
clone size: -; V gene: TRBV4-2; D gene: TRBD2; J gene: TRBJ2-7; CDR3 protein: ASSLYRGAYEQY
clone size: -; V gene: TRBV1; D gene: -; J gene: TRBJ2-1; CDR3 protein: TSSQEVSGALRNEQF
clone size: -; V gene: TRBV7-8; D gene: -; J gene: TRBJ1-4; CDR3 protein: ASSKESGEATNEKLF
clone size: once; V gene: TRBV28; D gene: -; J gene: TRBJ1-5; CDR3 protein: ASSLMEAANQPQH
clone size: -; V gene: TRBV4-2; D gene: -; J gene: TRBJ2-1; CDR3 protein: ASSQERASSYNEQF
clone size: -; V gene: TRBV5-6; D gene: -; J gene: TRBJ1-2; CDR3 protein: ASRRDGGWYYGYT
clone size: -; V gene: TRBV5-6; D gene: -; J gene: TRBJ2-6; CDR3 protein: ASSLRTVLGSGANVLT
clone size: -; V gene: TRBV30; D gene: -; J gene: TRBJ1-3; CDR3 protein: AWSRAVENTIY
clone size: -; V gene: TRBV30; D gene: -; J gene: TRBJ1-1; CDR3 protein: AWSPYRDTEAF
clone size: -; V gene: TRBV5-1; D gene: -; J gene: TRBJ2-1; CDR3 protein: ASSLLGAGLSSYNEQF
clone size: -; V gene: TRBV11-2; D gene: -; J gene: TRBJ2-1; CDR3 protein: ASSAAMGTSGNEQF
clone size: -; V gene: TRBV19; D gene: -; J gene: TRBJ1-5; CDR3 protein: ASSISADTGQPQH